This T cell receptor (beta chain) was identified in a study of blood T cell repertoires in COVID-19. Overall study: Nucleic acid was either cDNA or gDNA, and it came from T cells, B-cell-depleted T cells, or PBMCs.

The CDR3 is 16 amino acids. Germline loops: CDR1 LNHDA, CDR2 SQIVND (reference sequence). V lost 4 bases and J lost 2; bases outside the gene matches: 7. Clones were sequenced by immunoSEQ multiplex PCR, and TCRdb holds only the in-frame ones, with some missing. The sample has around 200,000 clones, 75% to 85% seen once; the top ten hold around 1.3%. The sequenced sample was peripheral blood. This chain uses TRBV19 with TRBJ2-2; 7 nucleotides match TRBD2. The sequence was collected from a woman under 40 with COVID-19, enrolled during active disease. CDR3 residues: CASSRSLAVNTGELFF. The CDR3 DNA reads TGTGCCAGTAGTAGATCGCTAGCGGTTAACACCGGGGAGCTGTTTTTT.